This T cell receptor (beta chain) was obtained from a study of blood T cell repertoires in COVID-19. Across the whole study: Donors in the United States, Italy and Spain gave samples during acute or convalescent COVID-19.

Profiling relied on immunoSEQ multiplex PCR, and the TCRdb table lists in-frame clones only, not all of them. Counted here are around 340,000 clones, around 86% occurring once; the ten biggest clones make up around 4.5%. The study recruited people aged about 18 to 90 years across approximately 25 US areas. Cohorts were determined from participant-reported clinical history. Germline V lookup: CDR1 SGHNT, CDR2 YYREEE (reference sequence). Losses at the gene ends were 4 bases for V and 1 base for J; bases not matched to a gene: 7. This CDR3 comprises 15 residues. The gene calls are TRBV5-4 and TRBJ1-1, with 7 nucleotides matching TRBD1. The clonotype comes from a woman between 40 and 55 years old with acute COVID-19. Sequenced material: PBMCs or T cells enriched from blood (not recorded which). The CDR3 here is CASSPAGTANTEAFF. CDR3 DNA: TGTGCCAGCAGCCCAGCCGGGACAGCGAACACTGAAGCTTTCTTT.